This record looks at one T cell receptor beta chain sequence and its context. The antigen remains unidentified. CDR3 length: 15 amino acids. CDR1 is SGHRS, CDR2 YFSETQ, per germline. J gave up 7 bases and V 2 bases, and 7 bases lay outside the gene matches. Participants comprised healthy donors of bone marrow. Primers included in the PCR were 60 Vbeta and 13 Jbeta primers. Libraries were prepared by immunoSEQ multiplex PCR; TCRdb keeps only in-frame clonotypes and omits some of them. The data hold about 170,000 clones, with around 80% observed a single time. The record originates from a study of cytomegalovirus exposure and HLA in healthy donors. Overall study: An analysis done earlier identified more than 90 million unique TCR beta sequences from about 179 million T cells. Tens of millions of unique TCRs from HLA-typed donors were held in an early data release. Study-wide points: In a later analysis, HLA-C alleles had the fewest associated TCRs, DRB1 alleles the most.

The sequenced sample consisted of PBMCs. This TCR derives from a young woman in good health and CMV-seronegative. The chain is built from TRBV5-1 and TRBJ2-1; TRBD2 agrees at 9 bases. The CDR3 DNA sequence: TGCGCCAGCAGCTTAGCGGGAGGAATGGTGAATGAGCAGTTCTTC. It encodes CASSLAGGMVNEQFF.